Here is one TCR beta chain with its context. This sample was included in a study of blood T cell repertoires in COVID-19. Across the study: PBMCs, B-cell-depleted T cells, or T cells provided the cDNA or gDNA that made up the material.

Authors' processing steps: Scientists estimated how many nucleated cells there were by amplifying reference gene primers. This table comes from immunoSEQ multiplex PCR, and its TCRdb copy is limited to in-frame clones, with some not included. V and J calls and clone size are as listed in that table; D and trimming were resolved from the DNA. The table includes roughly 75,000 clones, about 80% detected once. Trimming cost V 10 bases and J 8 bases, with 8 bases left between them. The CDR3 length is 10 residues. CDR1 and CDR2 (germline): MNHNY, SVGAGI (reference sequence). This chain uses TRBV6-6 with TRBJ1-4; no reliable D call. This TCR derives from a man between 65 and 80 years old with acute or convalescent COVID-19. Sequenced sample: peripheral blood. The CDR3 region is CATREEKLFF. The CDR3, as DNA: TGTGCCACCCGGGAAGAAAAACTGTTTTTT.